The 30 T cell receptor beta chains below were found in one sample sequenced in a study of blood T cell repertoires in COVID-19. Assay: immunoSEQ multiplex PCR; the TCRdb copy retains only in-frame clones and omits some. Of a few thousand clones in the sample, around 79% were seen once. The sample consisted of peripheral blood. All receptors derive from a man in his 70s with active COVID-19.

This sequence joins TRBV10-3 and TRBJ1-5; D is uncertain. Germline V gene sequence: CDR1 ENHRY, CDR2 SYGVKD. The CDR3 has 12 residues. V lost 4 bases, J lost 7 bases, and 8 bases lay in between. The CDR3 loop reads CAISGEEQPQHF. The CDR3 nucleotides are TGTGCCATCAGTGGTGAGGAACAGCCCCAGCATTTT.

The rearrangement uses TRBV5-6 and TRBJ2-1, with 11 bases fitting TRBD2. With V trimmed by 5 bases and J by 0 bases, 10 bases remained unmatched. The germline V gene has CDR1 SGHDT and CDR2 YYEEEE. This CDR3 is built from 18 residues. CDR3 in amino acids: CASRARLAGMSSYNEQFF. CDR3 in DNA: TGTGCCAGCAGGGCCCGACTAGCGGGGATGAGCTCCTACAATGAGCAGTTCTTC. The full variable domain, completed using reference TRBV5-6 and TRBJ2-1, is DAGVTQSPTHLIKTRGQQVTLRCSPKSGHDTVSWYQQALGQGPQFIFQYYEEEERQRGNFPDRFSGHQFPNYSSELNVNALLLGDSALYLCASRARLAGMSSYNEQFFGPGTRLTVL.

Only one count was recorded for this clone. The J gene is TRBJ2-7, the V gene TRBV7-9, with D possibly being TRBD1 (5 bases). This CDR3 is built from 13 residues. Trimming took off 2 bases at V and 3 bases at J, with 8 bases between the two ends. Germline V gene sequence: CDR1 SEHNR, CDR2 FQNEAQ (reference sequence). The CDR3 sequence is CASSLIQGYEQYF. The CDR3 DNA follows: TGTGCCAGCAGCTTAATCCAGGGCTACGAGCAGTACTTC.

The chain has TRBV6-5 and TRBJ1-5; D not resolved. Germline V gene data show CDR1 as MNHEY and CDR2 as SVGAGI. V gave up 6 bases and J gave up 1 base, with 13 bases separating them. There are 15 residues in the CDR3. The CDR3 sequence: CASREISLSNQPQHF. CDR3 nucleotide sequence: TGTGCCAGCAGGGAGATAAGTCTGAGCAATCAGCCCCAGCATTTT.

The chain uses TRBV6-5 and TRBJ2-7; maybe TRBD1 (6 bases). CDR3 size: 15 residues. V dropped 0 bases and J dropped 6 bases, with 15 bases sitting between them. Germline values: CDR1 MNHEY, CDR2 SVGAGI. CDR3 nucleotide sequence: TGTGCCAGCAGTTACTCCTACAGGGATCTCGGCGAGCAGTACTTC. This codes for CASSYSYRDLGEQYF.

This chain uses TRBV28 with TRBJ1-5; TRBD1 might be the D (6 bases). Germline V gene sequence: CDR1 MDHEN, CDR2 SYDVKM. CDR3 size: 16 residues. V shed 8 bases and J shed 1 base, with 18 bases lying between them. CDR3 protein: CASAIERGFSNQPQHF. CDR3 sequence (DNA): TGTGCCAGCGCGATCGAGAGGGGGTTCAGCAATCAGCCCCAGCATTTT.

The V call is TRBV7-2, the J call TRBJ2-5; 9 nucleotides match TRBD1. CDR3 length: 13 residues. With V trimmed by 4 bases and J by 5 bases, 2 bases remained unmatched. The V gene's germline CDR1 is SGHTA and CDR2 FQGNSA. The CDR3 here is CASSSDRGETQYF. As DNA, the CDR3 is TGTGCCAGCAGCTCCGACAGGGGGGAGACCCAGTACTTC.

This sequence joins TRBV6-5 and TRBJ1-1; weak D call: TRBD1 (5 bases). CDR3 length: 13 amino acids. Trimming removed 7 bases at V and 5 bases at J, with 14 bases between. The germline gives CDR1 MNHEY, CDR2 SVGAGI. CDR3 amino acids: CASTGQGRTEAFF. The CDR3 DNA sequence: TGTGCCAGCACGGGTCAGGGCAGGACTGAAGCTTTCTTT.

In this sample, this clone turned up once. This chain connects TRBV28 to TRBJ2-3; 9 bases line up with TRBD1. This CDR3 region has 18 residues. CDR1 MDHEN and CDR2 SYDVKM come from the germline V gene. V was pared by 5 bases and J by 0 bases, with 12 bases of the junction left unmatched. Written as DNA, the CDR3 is TGTGCCAGCAGTAGCGCGGGACAGGGTTTACTAAGCACAGATACGCAGTATTTT. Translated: CASSSAGQGLLSTDTQYF.

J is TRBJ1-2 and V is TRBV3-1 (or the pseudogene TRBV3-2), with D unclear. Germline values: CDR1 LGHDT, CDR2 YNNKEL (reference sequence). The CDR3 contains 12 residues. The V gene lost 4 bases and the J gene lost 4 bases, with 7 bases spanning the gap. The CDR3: CASSLGGYGYTF. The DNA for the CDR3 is TGTGCCAGCAGCCTAGGCGGCTATGGCTACACCTTC.

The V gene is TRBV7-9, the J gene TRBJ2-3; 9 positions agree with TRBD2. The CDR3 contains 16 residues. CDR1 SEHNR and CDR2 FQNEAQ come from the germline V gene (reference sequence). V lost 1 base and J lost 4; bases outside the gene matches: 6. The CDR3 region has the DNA TGTGCCAGCAGCTTAGGGGCGGGACTAGCTGCAGATACGCAGTATTTT. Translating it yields CASSLGAGLAADTQYF.

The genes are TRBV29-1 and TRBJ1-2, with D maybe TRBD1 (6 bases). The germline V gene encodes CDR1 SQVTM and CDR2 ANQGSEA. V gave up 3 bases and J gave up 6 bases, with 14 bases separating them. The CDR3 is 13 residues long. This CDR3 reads CSVERGGGNGYTF. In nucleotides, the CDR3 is TGCAGCGTTGAGAGGGGGGGCGGCAATGGCTACACCTTC.

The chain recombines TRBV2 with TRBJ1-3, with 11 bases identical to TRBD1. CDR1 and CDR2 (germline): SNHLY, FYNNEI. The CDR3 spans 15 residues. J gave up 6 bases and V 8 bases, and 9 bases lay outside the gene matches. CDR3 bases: TGTGCCAGCGAAAGGGACAGGGGGAGTGAAAACACCATATATTTT. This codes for CASERDRGSENTIYF.

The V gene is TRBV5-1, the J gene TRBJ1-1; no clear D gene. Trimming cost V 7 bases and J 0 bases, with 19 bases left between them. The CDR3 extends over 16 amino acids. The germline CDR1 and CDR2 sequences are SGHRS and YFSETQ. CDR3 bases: TGCGCCAGCGCCCCGGGGTCCAATTCAATGAACACTGAAGCTTTCTTT. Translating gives CASAPGSNSMNTEAFF.

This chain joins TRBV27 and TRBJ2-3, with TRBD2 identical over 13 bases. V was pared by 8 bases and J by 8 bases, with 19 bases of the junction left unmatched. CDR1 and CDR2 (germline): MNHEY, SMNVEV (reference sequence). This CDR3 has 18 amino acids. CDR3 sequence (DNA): TGTGCCAGCGGAGCCACCGGGACTAGCGGGGCCCAAGTGGGTACGCAGTATTTT. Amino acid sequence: CASGATGTSGAQVGTQYF.

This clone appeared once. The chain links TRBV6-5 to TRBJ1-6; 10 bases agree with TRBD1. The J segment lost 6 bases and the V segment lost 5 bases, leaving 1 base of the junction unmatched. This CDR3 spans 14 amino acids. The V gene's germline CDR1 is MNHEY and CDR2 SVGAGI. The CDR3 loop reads CASSRDRGNSPLHF. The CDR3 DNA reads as TGTGCCAGCAGTAGGGACAGGGGTAATTCACCCCTCCACTTT.

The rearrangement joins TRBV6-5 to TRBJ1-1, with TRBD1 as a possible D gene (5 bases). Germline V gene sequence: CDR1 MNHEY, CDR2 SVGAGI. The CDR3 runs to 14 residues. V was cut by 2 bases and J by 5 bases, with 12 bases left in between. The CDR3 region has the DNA TGTGCCAGCAGTTACGGGGGGATCGAGACTGAAGCTTTCTTT. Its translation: CASSYGGIETEAFF.

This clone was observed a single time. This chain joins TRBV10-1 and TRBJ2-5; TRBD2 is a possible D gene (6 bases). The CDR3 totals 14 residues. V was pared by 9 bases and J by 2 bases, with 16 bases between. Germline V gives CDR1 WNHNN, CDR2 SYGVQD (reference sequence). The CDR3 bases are TGCGCCAGTTCCCTTTCGGCGGGGCAAGAGACCCAGTACTTC. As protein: CASSLSAGQETQYF.

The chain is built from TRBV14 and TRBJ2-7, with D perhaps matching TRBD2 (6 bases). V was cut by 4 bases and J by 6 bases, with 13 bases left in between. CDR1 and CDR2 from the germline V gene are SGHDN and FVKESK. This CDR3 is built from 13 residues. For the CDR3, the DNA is TGTGCCAGCAGCCCCCGACTAGATTCCGAGCAGTACTTC. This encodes CASSPRLDSEQYF. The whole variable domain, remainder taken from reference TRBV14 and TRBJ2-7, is EAGVTQFPSHSVIEKGQTVTLRCDPISGHDNLYWYRRVMGKEIKFLLHFVKESKQDESGMPNNRFLAERTGGTYSTLKVQPAELEDSGVYFCASSPRLDSEQYFGPGTRLTVT.

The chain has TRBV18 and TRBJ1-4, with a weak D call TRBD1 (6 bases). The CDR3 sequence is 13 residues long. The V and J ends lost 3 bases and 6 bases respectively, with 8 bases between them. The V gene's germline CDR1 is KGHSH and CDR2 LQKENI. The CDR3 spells CASSPGGDEKLFF. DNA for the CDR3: TGTGCCAGCTCACCTGGGGGCGATGAAAAACTGTTTTTT. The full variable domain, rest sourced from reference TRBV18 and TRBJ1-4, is NAGVMQNPRHLVRRRGQEARLRCSPMKGHSHVYWYRQLPEEGLKFMVYLQKENIIDESGMPKERFSAEFPKEGPSILRIQQVVRGDSAAYFCASSPGGDEKLFFGSGTQLSVL.

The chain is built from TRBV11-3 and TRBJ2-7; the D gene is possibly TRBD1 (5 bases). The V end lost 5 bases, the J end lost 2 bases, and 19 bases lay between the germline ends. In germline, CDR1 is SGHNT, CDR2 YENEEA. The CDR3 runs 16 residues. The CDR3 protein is CASSGLTQQGPYEQYF. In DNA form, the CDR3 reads TGTGCCAGCAGCGGCCTGACCCAGCAGGGTCCCTACGAGCAGTACTTC.

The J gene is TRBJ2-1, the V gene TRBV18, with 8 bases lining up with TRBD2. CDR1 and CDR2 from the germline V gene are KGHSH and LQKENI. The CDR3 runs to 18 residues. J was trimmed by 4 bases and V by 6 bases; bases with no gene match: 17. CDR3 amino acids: CASSQWVAGTSAYNEQFF. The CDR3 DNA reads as TGTGCCAGCTCTCAATGGGTAGCGGGGACTTCCGCATACAATGAGCAGTTCTTC.

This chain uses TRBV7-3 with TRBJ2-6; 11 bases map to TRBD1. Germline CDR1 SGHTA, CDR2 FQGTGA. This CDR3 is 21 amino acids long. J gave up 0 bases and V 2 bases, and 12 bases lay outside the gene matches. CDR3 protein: CASSLPGTGGIPLSGANVLTF. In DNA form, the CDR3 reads TGTGCCAGCAGCTTACCCGGGACAGGGGGAATACCTCTCTCTGGGGCCAACGTCCTGACTTTC.

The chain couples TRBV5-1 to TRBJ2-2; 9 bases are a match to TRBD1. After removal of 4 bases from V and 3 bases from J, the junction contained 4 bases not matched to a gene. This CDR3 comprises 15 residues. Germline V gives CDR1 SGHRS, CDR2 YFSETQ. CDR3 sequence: CASSPDRGYTGELFF. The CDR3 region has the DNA TGCGCCAGCAGCCCTGACAGGGGGTACACCGGGGAGCTGTTTTTT.

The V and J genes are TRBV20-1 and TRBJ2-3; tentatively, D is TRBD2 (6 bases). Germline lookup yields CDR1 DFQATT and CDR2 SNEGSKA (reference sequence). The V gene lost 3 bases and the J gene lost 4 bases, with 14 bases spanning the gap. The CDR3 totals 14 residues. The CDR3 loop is CSASPRGIADTQYF. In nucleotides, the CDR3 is TGCAGTGCTAGTCCCCGGGGGATCGCAGATACGCAGTATTTT.

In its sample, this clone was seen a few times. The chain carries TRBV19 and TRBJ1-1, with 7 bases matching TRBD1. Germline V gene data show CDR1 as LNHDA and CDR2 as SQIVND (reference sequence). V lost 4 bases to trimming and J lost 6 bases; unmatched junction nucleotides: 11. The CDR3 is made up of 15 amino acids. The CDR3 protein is CASSNLAGGKAEAFF. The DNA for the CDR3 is TGTGCCAGTAGTAACTTGGCAGGGGGGAAGGCTGAAGCTTTCTTT.

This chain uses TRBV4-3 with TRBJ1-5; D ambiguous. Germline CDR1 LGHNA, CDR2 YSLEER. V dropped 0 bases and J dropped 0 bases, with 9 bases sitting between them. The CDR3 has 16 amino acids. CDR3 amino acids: CASSQDLSYSNQPQHF. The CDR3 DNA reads TGCGCCAGCAGCCAAGATTTGAGCTATAGCAATCAGCCCCAGCATTTT.

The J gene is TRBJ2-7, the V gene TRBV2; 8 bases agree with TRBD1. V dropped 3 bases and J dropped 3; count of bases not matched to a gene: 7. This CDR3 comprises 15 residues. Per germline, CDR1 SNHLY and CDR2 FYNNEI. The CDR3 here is CASSDWGDRNYEQYF. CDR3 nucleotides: TGTGCCAGCAGTGATTGGGGGGACAGGAACTACGAGCAGTACTTC.

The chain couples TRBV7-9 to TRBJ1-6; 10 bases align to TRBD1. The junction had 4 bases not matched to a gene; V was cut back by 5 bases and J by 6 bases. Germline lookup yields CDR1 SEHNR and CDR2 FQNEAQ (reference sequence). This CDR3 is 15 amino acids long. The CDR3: CASSQRQGANSPLHF. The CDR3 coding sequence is TGTGCCAGCAGCCAACGACAGGGGGCTAATTCACCCCTCCACTTT. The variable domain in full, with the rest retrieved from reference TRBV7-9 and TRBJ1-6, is DTGVSQNPRHKITKRGQNVTFRCDPISEHNRLYWYRQTLGQGPEFLTYFQNEAQLEKSRLLSDRFSAERPKGSFSTLEIQRTEQGDSAMYLCASSQRQGANSPLHFGNGTRLTVT.

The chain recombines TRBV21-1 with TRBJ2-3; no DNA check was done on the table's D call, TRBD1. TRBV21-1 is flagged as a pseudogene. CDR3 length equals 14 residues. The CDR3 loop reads CASSKVAVPDTQYF. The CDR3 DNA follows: TGTGCCAGCAGCAAAGTGGCAGTCCCAGATACGCAGTATTTT.